This T cell receptor beta chain is from a study of cytomegalovirus exposure and HLA in healthy donors. V was cut by 2 bases and J by 6 bases, with 8 bases left in between. CDR3 length: 12 residues. Germline CDR1 and CDR2: SGHTA and FQGNSA. It was with 60 Vbeta and 13 Jbeta primers that the PCR ran. The assay was immunoSEQ multiplex PCR, and TCRdb's table has in-frame clones only and misses some. The table lists 150,000 to 200,000 clones, 60% to 80% of them singletons. The TCR was taken from a woman aged 40-49 years in good health and CMV-seropositive. The specimen sequenced was PBMCs. The V gene is TRBV7-2, the J gene TRBJ2-7; D gene ambiguous. CDR3 sequence reads: CASSLYSSEQYF. Written as DNA, the CDR3 is TGTGCCAGCAGCTTATACAGCTCCGAGCAGTACTTC.